This record concerns one T cell receptor (beta chain) sequence. The data were taken from a study of Ad26.COV2.S vaccination and SARS-CoV-2 variants. CDR1 and CDR2 from the germline V gene are LGHNA and YNFKEQ. The junction had 6 bases not matched to a gene; V was cut back by 2 bases and J by 8 bases. The CDR3 is 14 residues long. Treatment defined: roughly 20 received Ad26.COV2.S at low or high dose, single or two shots; a few received placebo; per-sample allocation not given. Day 63 after the first vaccine or placebo injection was the time point for sampling. Profiling relied on immunoSEQ multiplex PCR, and the TCRdb table lists in-frame clones only, not all of them. The sample has approximately 300,000 clones; about 85% are singletons.

The input for sequencing was peripheral blood, taken in a trial of Ad26.COV2.S vaccine versus placebo. The sequence came from a person aged 18-60 years who received the Ad26.COV2.S COVID-19 vaccine or a placebo. The chain joins TRBV4-2 to TRBJ1-2, with 9 bases fitting TRBD1. CDR3 sequence reads: CASSQSGQGMGYTF. The CDR3, as DNA: TGTGCCAGCAGCCAAAGCGGACAGGGGATGGGCTACACCTTC.